The subject of this entry is one T cell receptor beta chain. Its antigen is currently not known. Base quality data are lacking; no much larger clone is found one base away. The collaborating institutions used their own protocols to collect whole blood in K2EDTA tubes. For TCRbeta analysis, collaborator samples were shipped as frozen whole blood, as isolated PBMCs, or as DNA extracted from either sample type. At the junction V is shortened by 2 bases and J by 4 bases, with 10 bases in between. As encoded in the germline V gene, CDR1 is SGHTS while CDR2 is YDEGEE. There are 14 amino acids in the CDR3, from cysteine to phenylalanine inclusive. Solely the CDR3 DNA is kept, with 42 bases framed from the first base. This specimen belongs to a study of blood T cell repertoires in COVID-19 (dated by TCRdb to about 2020). Context from the whole study: The collaborator samples originated in the United States, Italy and Spain and spanned the acute and convalescent phases of COVID-19. The material from the prospective study consisted of cDNA or gDNA derived from T cells, B-cell-depleted T cells, or PBMCs. Subjects who had been exposed to COVID-19, were actively infected with it, or had recovered from it provided the deeply sampled blood TCRbeta repertoires that made up the dataset. The repertoires were released in a freely available public database meant as a resource for research on the immune response to SARS-CoV-2. Samples were obtained from the ongoing ImmuneRACE study (first 160 participants) and from some 1,300 subjects provided by 6 global collaborators. Sample metadata almost always included a de-identified subject ID, COVID-19 status, age in years and sex. HLA class I and class II types, where available, came from metadata supplied by the sample provider rather than from assay-based typing.

Beyond this particular receptor, the publication reports: The quantity of clinical and demographic metadata differed by source and by participant and was supplied without curation.

TCRbeta CDR3 regions were amplified from genomic DNA by means of the immunoSEQ Assay, a bias-controlled multiplex PCR. In the original analysis: The number of nucleated cells in each sample was estimated by amplification of reference gene primers within the assay. To quantify the absolute abundance of each unique TCRbeta CDR3 rearrangement, sequence reads were collapsed and filtered. For each sample, productive Simpson clonality was calculated as the square root of Simpson's diversity index over productive rearrangements. TCRdb retrieved this table from immuneACCESS and kept in-frame rearrangements only. Not all clones are present; in checked studies, unresolved V genes account for under half, and no reason is known for the remainder. Clone size and the V and J calls come from that table; the DNA yielded D and trimming. Across this sample there are 120,000 to 150,000 clones, with about 87% seen only once. The ten largest clonotypes hold around 6.1% of the sample.

Recombination linked TRBV5-8 to TRBJ2-1, with an unclear D gene assignment. The sample comprised peripheral blood. This sequence was found in a man older than 75 with acute or convalescent COVID-19. The CDR3 reads CASSFGRGYNEQFF. The sequenced DNA is TGTGCCAGCAGCTTCGGCCGAGGTTACAATGAGCAGTTCTTC. The full variable domain, completed from the reference TRBV5-8 and TRBJ2-1 proteins outside the CDR3, reads EAGVTQSPTHLIKTRGQQATLRCSPISGHTSVYWYQQALGLGLQFLLWYDEGEERNRGNFPPRFSGRQFPNYSSELNVNALELEDSALYLCASSFGRGYNEQFFGPGTRLTVL.